The TCR beta chain under discussion was sequenced for a study of blood T cell repertoires in COVID-19. In the authors' workflow: Reference gene primer amplification in the assay estimated nucleated cell counts. TCRdb keeps only in-frame clones here, not all; method: immunoSEQ multiplex PCR. The D gene and trimming were derived from the DNA, and the V and J assignments and clone size from that table. The sample shows fewer than 350,000 clones, around 90% of them seen only once. The V segment lost 3 bases and the J segment 1 base; nucleotides outside the gene matches: 4. The germline V gene encodes CDR1 KGHSH and CDR2 LQKENI. The CDR3 runs to 17 residues. Adults between roughly 18 and 95 years of age took part from 24 US areas. Categorization into cohorts depended on clinical history that participants reported.

V is TRBV18 and J is TRBJ1-6, with TRBD1 identical over 9 bases. The source is a woman in her forties who had recovered from COVID-19. Sequencing was carried out using PBMCs or T cells enriched from blood (not recorded which). The CDR3 loop reads CASSPTGGASYNSPLHF. The CDR3 nucleotides are TGTGCCAGCTCACCTACAGGGGGCGCTTCCTATAATTCACCCCTCCACTTT. The whole variable domain, filled in from reference TRBV18 and TRBJ1-6, reads NAGVMQNPRHLVRRRGQEARLRCSPMKGHSHVYWYRQLPEEGLKFMVYLQKENIIDESGMPKERFSAEFPKEGPSILRIQQVVRGDSAAYFCASSPTGGASYNSPLHFGNGTRLTVT.